The 25 T cell receptor beta chains given below trace back to one sample, sequenced in a study of response to subunit inactivated influenza vaccine. TCRdb re-derived calls from the RT-PCR reads in MiXCR, one entry per CDR3 protein. The sample shows approximately 700,000 distinct CDR3 sequences, 15% to 18% of them seen only once. The sample here was PBMCs from blood, taken 12 days after vaccination. The receptor set was obtained from a man aged 45-65 years who received an inactivated influenza vaccine.

This clonotype was found many times. The rearrangement links TRBV5-1 to TRBJ2-3; 7 bases align to TRBD1. The V and J ends lost 4 bases and 3 bases, in that order; junction bases with no gene match: 5. This CDR3 has 14 amino acids. Germline CDR1 is SGHRS and CDR2 is YFSETQ. The CDR3 sequence: CASSVDRLTDTQYF. The CDR3 coding sequence is TGCGCCAGCAGCGTGGACAGGTTGACAGATACGCAGTATTTT. The full variable domain, its missing parts supplied by reference TRBV5-1 and TRBJ2-3, is KAGVTQTPRYLIKTRGQQVTLSCSPISGHRSVSWYQQTPGQGLQFLFEYFSETQRNKGNFPGRFSGRQFSNSRSEMNVSTLELGDSALYLCASSVDRLTDTQYFGPGTRLTVL.

The chain combines TRBV10-3 with TRBJ2-3; D is unresolved. The germline V gene has CDR1 ENHRY and CDR2 SYGVKD. Trimming stripped 0 bases from V and 1 base from J, with 11 bases between. The CDR3 consists of 16 residues. The CDR3 loop reads CAISESLSLGTDTQYF. The CDR3 DNA reads as TGTGCCATCAGTGAGTCGCTTAGCCTGGGCACAGATACGCAGTATTTT.

This chain joins TRBV20-1 and TRBJ1-4; D call uncertain. Trimming removed 0 bases from V and 8 bases from J, with 16 bases in between. This CDR3 is built from 15 residues. Germline V CDR1 and CDR2: DFQATT, SNEGSKA (reference sequence). Here the CDR3 reads CSARDRSYGGEKLFF. As DNA, the CDR3 is TGCAGTGCTAGAGATCGCTCCTACGGAGGCGAAAAACTGTTTTTT.

The rearrangement links TRBV24-1 to TRBJ2-5, with 8 bases that match TRBD1. The CDR3 loop spans 16 amino acids. V lost 4 bases, J lost 5 bases, and 11 bases stayed unmatched. CDR1 is KGHDR and CDR2 is SFDVKD in the germline V gene. CDR3 sequence (DNA): TGTGCCACCAGTGACCCCGGACAGGGCCTGTTGGAGACCCAGTACTTC. This sequence encodes CATSDPGQGLLETQYF.

This clonotype was detected only a few times. The V and J genes are TRBV20-1 and TRBJ1-1; possibly TRBD1 for D (5 bases). The V gene lost 4 bases and the J gene lost 7 bases, with 16 bases spanning the gap. The CDR3 runs to 13 residues. Germline V CDR1 and CDR2: DFQATT, SNEGSKA (reference sequence). The CDR3 loop is CSATRGREVEAFF. CDR3 DNA: TGCAGTGCTACCCGGGGCAGGGAGGTTGAAGCTTTCTTT.

A word on this clonotype: The CDR3 does not close with the conserved phenylalanine or tryptophan, likely indicating a read error. Because the CDR3's place on the DNA is in doubt, the DNA is left out and the CDR3 is given as listed by TCRdb. V is TRBV20-1 and J is TRBJ1-1; TRBD1 is taken as the D call from the table, unchecked against the DNA. CDR1 is DFQATT, CDR2 SNEGSKA, per germline (reference sequence). Both ends counted, the CDR3 spans 9 residues. CDR3 sequence reads: CTLGGWRLL.

The gene calls are TRBV7-9 and TRBJ2-5; D call uncertain. With 1 base removed from V and 5 bases from J, the gap between germline ends came to 8 bases. CDR3 size: 13 residues. Per germline, CDR1 SEHNR and CDR2 FQNEAQ (reference sequence). The CDR3 is CASSLVERETQYF. CDR3 coding DNA: TGTGCCAGCAGCTTAGTAGAAAGGGAGACCCAGTACTTC.

The chain has TRBV5-1 and TRBJ2-2; TRBD1 matches 7 bases. Germline V gene sequence: CDR1 SGHRS, CDR2 YFSETQ. CDR3 size: 15 residues. After removal of 2 bases from V and 1 base from J, the junction contained 2 bases not matched to a gene. CDR3 nucleotides: TGCGCCAGCAGCTTCAACAGGGGGAACACCGGGGAGCTGTTTTTT. It specifies CASSFNRGNTGELFF.

This clonotype was counted between two and nine times. The chain carries TRBV10-3 and TRBJ1-1, with a tentative D call TRBD1 (5 bases). V was clipped by 0 bases and J by 1 base, with 12 bases between them. The germline V gene has CDR1 ENHRY and CDR2 SYGVKD. CDR3 length: 16 residues. CDR3 nucleotides: TGTGCCATCAGTGAGTCAAGGGCAGGGAAGAACACTGAAGCTTTCTTT. Translation gives CAISESRAGKNTEAFF.

This clonotype was observed many times. The chain is built from TRBV7-2 and TRBJ1-6; D ambiguous. The CDR3 loop spans 14 amino acids. Germline loops: CDR1 SGHTA, CDR2 FQGNSA. The V end lost 2 bases, the J end lost 7 bases, and 9 bases lay between the germline ends. The CDR3 region has the DNA TGTGCCAGCAGCTTATACAGTGGGAATTCACCCCTCCACTTT. The encoded protein is CASSLYSGNSPLHF.

The V gene is TRBV7-6, the J gene TRBJ1-2; TRBD1 is a possible D gene (5 bases). The germline V gene has CDR1 SGHVS and CDR2 FNYEAQ. V was trimmed by 0 bases and J by 1 base, leaving 12 bases between them. The CDR3 sequence is 16 residues long. CDR3 nucleotide sequence: TGTGCCAGCAGCTTAGCCCCCGGGACTCATAACTATGGCTACACCTTC. Amino acid sequence: CASSLAPGTHNYGYTF.

The rearrangement joins TRBV12-3 or TRBV12-4 to TRBJ2-4, with D uncertain. V lost 6 bases, J lost 9 bases, and 18 bases lay in between. The CDR3 has 14 residues. The CDR3 DNA sequence: TGTGCCAGCAGCTCCGGAGTGTCCTATTCCATTCAGTACTTC. Its translation: CASSSGVSYSIQYF.

This clonotype was found many times. The chain joins TRBV29-1 to TRBJ2-1, with 12 bases that match TRBD2. CDR3 size: 14 residues. J lost 9 bases, V lost 6 bases, and 9 bases had no gene match. Germline CDR1 SQVTM, CDR2 ANQGSEA. The CDR3 spells CSVLLAGGMGEQFF. The CDR3 DNA is TGCAGCGTCCTACTAGCGGGGGGTATGGGTGAGCAGTTCTTC.

This clonotype has more than one count but fewer than ten. The genes are TRBV28 and TRBJ2-3; 7 positions match TRBD1. This CDR3 has 15 amino acids. Germline V gives CDR1 MDHEN, CDR2 SYDVKM. With V trimmed by 4 bases and J by 1 base, 5 bases remained unmatched. The CDR3 bases are TGTGCCAGCAGTTCCCCCGGGACAGGCACAGATACGCAGTATTTT. Translating gives CASSSPGTGTDTQYF.

The chain joins TRBV11-2 to TRBJ2-2, with 8 bases identical to TRBD1. Germline lookup yields CDR1 SGHAT and CDR2 FQNNGV. V shed 4 bases, J shed 2 bases, and the junction held 12 bases outside the gene matches. CDR3 length equals 18 residues. The CDR3 protein is CASSSGAGGVSNTGELFF. For the CDR3, the DNA is TGTGCCAGCAGCTCCGGGGCAGGGGGCGTTTCAAACACCGGGGAGCTGTTTTTT. The full variable domain, rest sourced from reference TRBV11-2 and TRBJ2-2, is EAGVAQSPRYKIIEKRQSVAFWCNPISGHATLYWYQQILGQGPKLLIQFQNNGVVDDSQLPKDRFSAERLKGVDSTLKIQPAKLEDSAVYLCASSSGAGGVSNTGELFFGEGSRLTVL.

In its sample, this clonotype was seen a few times. V is TRBV6-2 or TRBV6-3 and J is TRBJ2-3, with 15 positions matching TRBD2. Per germline, CDR1 MNHEY and CDR2 SVGEGT. V shed 1 base, J shed 2 bases, and the junction held 10 bases outside the gene matches. The CDR3 is 20 amino acids. CDR3 nucleotides: TGTGCCAGCAGTTACTGGGGACTAGCGGGAGGTCAGATTGTCACAGATACGCAGTATTTT. Amino acid sequence: CASSYWGLAGGQIVTDTQYF.

This clonotype was seen only a few times. The chain employs TRBV5-1 and TRBJ1-2; no reliable D call. Looked up from germline, CDR1 is SGHRS and CDR2 is YFSETQ. There are 14 residues in the CDR3. Trimming cost V 0 bases and J 5 bases, with 11 bases left between them. CDR3 bases: TGCGCCAGCAGCTTGGTCGGTTCAGAATATGGCTACACCTTC. Residues: CASSLVGSEYGYTF.

V and J are TRBV10-3 and TRBJ1-5, with TRBD1 as a possible D gene (5 bases). The CDR3 has 15 residues. Between the trimmed V and J ends, which lost 6 bases and 4 bases, there was a span of 16 bases. Germline assignment: CDR1 ENHRY and CDR2 SYGVKD. Written as DNA, the CDR3 is TGTGCCATCAGCCCTCATGGAGGGACGAATCAGCCCCAGCATTTT. Encoded protein: CAISPHGGTNQPQHF.

The J gene is TRBJ2-7, the V gene TRBV12-3 or TRBV12-4; 7 nucleotides line up with TRBD1. CDR3 size: 14 residues. The ends lost 3 bases at V and 5 bases at J; junction bases unmatched: 7. CDR3: CASSLSGGNNEQYF. The CDR3 bases are TGTGCCAGCAGTTTGTCAGGGGGAAATAACGAGCAGTACTTC.

This clonotype was seen a handful of times. The chain has TRBV7-2 and TRBJ2-2, with D possibly being TRBD1 or TRBD2 (6 bases each). The germline gives CDR1 SGHTA, CDR2 FQGNSA. V was trimmed by 6 bases and J by 4 bases, leaving 18 bases between them. The CDR3 runs 16 residues. The CDR3 loop reads CASRRGGSRVTGELFF. CDR3 nucleotide sequence: TGTGCCAGCAGGCGAGGGGGGAGTCGGGTCACCGGGGAGCTGTTTTTT.

This clonotype came up many times. The J gene is TRBJ2-3, the V gene TRBV7-8; TRBD1 agrees at 9 bases. In germline, CDR1 is SGHVS, CDR2 FQNEAQ. The CDR3 contains 16 residues. Trimming at V came to 6 bases and at J to 5 bases, leaving 12 bases not matched to a gene. Written as DNA, the CDR3 is TGTGCCAGCAGGTTCCTCCGTGGACAGGGGCAAGATACGCAGTATTTT. Its protein is CASRFLRGQGQDTQYF.

The chain links TRBV6-1 to TRBJ1-1; D perhaps matches TRBD1 (5 bases). The V gene's germline CDR1 is MNHNS and CDR2 SASEGT. The CDR3 has 14 amino acids. Trimming pared 7 bases from V and 3 bases from J, leaving 15 bases between. This chain's CDR3 is CASTTGGGDTEAFF. DNA of the CDR3: TGTGCCAGCACGACGGGGGGAGGGGACACTGAAGCTTTCTTT.

This chain connects TRBV3-1 to TRBJ2-5, with a weak D call TRBD2 (5 bases). Deletions cut 0 bases from V and 2 bases from J, with 10 bases between. Germline V CDR1 and CDR2: LGHDT, YNNKEL (reference sequence). CDR3 length: 15 amino acids. CDR3: CASSQDSSLQETQYF. CDR3 in DNA: TGTGCCAGCAGCCAAGATTCTAGCCTACAAGAGACCCAGTACTTC.

The chain recombines TRBV12-3 or TRBV12-4 with TRBJ1-2, with 11 positions matching TRBD1. V lost 6 bases, J lost 6 bases, and 15 bases stayed unmatched. This CDR3 region has 17 residues. The CDR3: CASSRLRTGGGKNGYTF. In DNA, the CDR3 is TGTGCCAGCAGCCGACTAAGGACAGGGGGCGGAAAAAATGGCTACACCTTC.

About this clonotype: This sequence may be a read error, since a much larger clone differs from it by one base. The chain couples TRBV29-1 to TRBJ2-5; D not certain. This CDR3 contains 12 residues. CDR1 SQVTM and CDR2 ANQGSEA come from the germline V gene. V was pared by 6 bases and J by 4 bases, with 12 bases between. The CDR3 coding sequence is TGCAGCGTAAGACATGGTCGAGAGACCCAGTACTTC. Translating gives CSVRHGRETQYF.